The following is a T cell receptor beta chain sequence with its context. Antigen unknown. These data come from a study of graft-versus-host responses after intestinal transplantation. Study information: In this cohort, recipients had multivisceral, liver-intestinal, or isolated intestinal transplants. Anti-thymocyte globulin was used for induction in all recipients, who then took tacrolimus and steroids for around 3 years.

V lost 2 bases to trimming and J lost 4 bases; unmatched junction nucleotides: 4. Per the germline V gene, CDR1 is SNHLY and CDR2 is FYNNEI. This CDR3 spans 14 amino acids. Points from the study as a whole: Maximum circulating GvH clone levels tracked with early post-transplant HvG decreases.

TCRdb's table, derived via immunoSEQ multiplex PCR, lists solely in-frame clones and lacks some. The sample has under 90,000 clones; over 80% are singletons. The gene calls are TRBV2 and TRBJ1-2, with 7 bases aligning to TRBD1. The sequencing here drew on PBMCs, taken 98 days after intestinal transplantation. This sequence was found in a human patient who received an intestinal transplant, so some T cells may come from the graft donor. This CDR3 reads CASSETGDLYGYTF. The CDR3 DNA reads as TGTGCCAGCAGTGAAACAGGGGACCTCTATGGCTACACCTTC.